The present T cell receptor beta chain was sequenced within a study of graft-versus-host responses after intestinal transplantation. Across the whole study: Following induction with anti-thymocyte globulin, all recipients were given tacrolimus and steroids for about three years.

The length of the CDR3 is 14 residues. CDR1 and CDR2 from the germline V gene are SEHNR and FQNEAQ (reference sequence). V lost 4 bases, J lost 2 bases, and 12 bases lay in between. The method was immunoSEQ multiplex PCR; TCRdb's version includes in-frame clones alone and lacks a portion of them. The sample holds about 64,000 clones; more than 85% are singletons and the top ten take roughly 1.6%. About this clone: No antigen is known for it.

Study-level points and caveats: Recipient-marrow GvH clones were detected, some having first appeared in ileum or blood. Peak levels of circulating GvH clones tracked with early post-transplant HvG declines.

The clonotype was recovered from a human donor who was the organ donor for an intestinal transplant. The chain links TRBV7-9 to TRBJ2-7; D unclear. Sample: unstimulated CD8+ T cells sorted from spleen or lymph node cells, taken before transplant. The CDR3 nucleotides read TGTGCCAGCAGCTCCACTCTCGTACCCTACGAGCAGTACTTC. Amino acids: CASSSTLVPYEQYF.